This T cell receptor (beta chain) comes out of a study of OX40 agonist ivuxolimab in advanced cancers. Looked up from germline, CDR1 is SGHTA and CDR2 is FQGNSA. CDR3 length: 15 residues. V gave up 3 bases and J gave up 7 bases; unmatched junction bases: 9. The method was immunoSEQ multiplex PCR; TCRdb's version includes in-frame clones alone and lacks a portion of them. The table shows tens of thousands of clones, with 89% occurring only once. The chain recombines TRBV7-2 with TRBJ1-5; 7 bases are shared with TRBD1. The TCR was taken from an adult with an advanced solid tumor such as melanoma, head and neck, liver or kidney cancer. Sequenced here: CD4+ or CD8+ T cells sorted from blood, sampled in a trial of the OX40 agonist ivuxolimab. The CDR3 sequence: CASSFRGEGAQPQHF. In DNA, the CDR3 is TGTGCCAGCAGCTTCCGAGGAGAGGGGGCACAGCCCCAGCATTTT.